This T cell receptor (beta chain) was captured in a study of T cell responses to AZD1222 COVID-19 vaccine. Pooled samples include second doses given at about 4 or 12 weeks. A word on this clone: The antigen remains undetermined.

Sequenced by immunoSEQ multiplex PCR; TCRdb stores in-frame clones only, minus some. The table lists about 140,000 clones, about 89% of them singletons, with 1% to 1.5% in the top ten. Study-wide results and limits: Females made up more of the donors, who were largely white British, and clonal diversity may have come out too low. Repertoire collection took place solely once the T cell response had peaked.

The trim removed 5 bases at V and 2 bases at J, leaving 15 bases unmatched. The CDR3 is made up of 19 amino acids. Germline V gene sequence: CDR1 SGHTA, CDR2 FQGNSA. The chain carries TRBV7-2 and TRBJ2-3, with TRBD2 matching over 11 bases. The receptor was derived from an adult who received the AZD1222 COVID-19 vaccine. Sample: peripheral blood, taken 28 days after the second AZD1222 dose. CDR3: CASSPFTRFSGGATDTQYF. The CDR3 nucleotides read TGTGCCAGCAGCCCCTTTACGAGGTTTAGCGGGGGGGCCACAGATACGCAGTATTTT. The full variable domain, with the rest looked up from reference TRBV7-2 and TRBJ2-3, is GAGVSQSPSNKVTEKGKDVELRCDPISGHTALYWYRQSLGQGLEFLIYFQGNSAPDKSGLPSDRFSAERTGGSVSTLTIQRTQQEDSAVYLCASSPFTRFSGGATDTQYFGPGTRLTVL.